This T cell receptor beta chain derives from a study of cytomegalovirus exposure and HLA in healthy donors. The study's findings and limits: TCR beta V- and J-gene trimming was later associated with a missense DCLRE1C variant. Earlier analysis looked at TCR beta V segments, and most were productive about 90% or about 30% of the time. Reported performance of the classifier showed diagnosis of cytomegalovirus status with high specificity and sensitivity.

As to this clone: Antigen: not known.

Amplification used 60 Vbeta primers and 13 Jbeta primers. Produced via immunoSEQ multiplex PCR; TCRdb's table is partial and in-frame only. The sample carries roughly 100,000 clones, 76% recorded once. The CDR3 runs to 15 residues. V was pared by 5 bases and J by 2 bases, with 5 bases of the junction left unmatched. Per germline, CDR1 MNHEY and CDR2 SMNVEV (reference sequence). Sample: PBMCs. The gene calls are TRBV27 and TRBJ2-1, with 8 positions matching TRBD1. The sequence came from a man aged 40-50 years in good health and CMV-seropositive. In DNA, the CDR3 is TGTGCCAGCAGTCTTCGACAGGGGACCTACAATGAGCAGTTCTTC. Translated: CASSLRQGTYNEQFF.